One sample yielded the 12 T cell receptor beta chains listed below, sequenced in a study of T-cell reconstitution after alpha-beta-depleted transplantation in children. It was with unique molecular identifiers that the TCRbeta library was prepared. TCRdb re-analysed the PCR reads in MiXCR, keeping a single row per CDR3 protein. The top ten clones hold around 5.9% of a sample with several thousand distinct CDR3 sequences, roughly 14% of them seen once. Sequencing used PBMCs, obtained before TCRalphabeta/CD19-depleted stem cell transplant. The receptor source for this set is a boy younger than 18 with acute lymphoblastic leukemia, due to receive a stem cell transplant.

This clonotype is medium-sized (0.01 to 0.1%). Mismatch with germline at one junction end may stem from a read error. The chain employs TRBV12-3 or TRBV12-4 and TRBJ1-2, with D possibly TRBD1 on 6 matching bases. CDR3 size: 12 residues. CDR3 coding DNA: TGTGCCAGCAGTTTAGGAGGTTACAGGGCCCACTTC. Amino acids: CASSLGGYRAHF.

This clonotype was recorded at least ten times. This rearrangement joins TRBV20-1 to TRBJ1-6; D might be TRBD1 (6 bases). Trimming cost V 0 bases and J 9 bases, with 12 bases left between them. The CDR3 totals 14 residues. The V gene's germline CDR1 is DFQATT and CDR2 SNEGSKA (reference sequence). CDR3 residues: CSARDSQGPSPLHF. CDR3 DNA: TGCAGTGCTAGAGATTCACAGGGACCTTCACCCCTCCACTTT.

The CDR3 here is CSAMPGQGYEQYF. The CDR3 coding sequence is TGCAGTGCTATGCCGGGACAGGGTTACGAGCAGTACTTC. The chain joins TRBV20-1 to TRBJ2-7, with 9 bases lining up with TRBD1. Looked up from germline, CDR1 is DFQATT and CDR2 is SNEGSKA (reference sequence). The CDR3 totals 13 residues. V lost 4 bases and J lost 4; bases outside the gene matches: 5.

By proportion, this clonotype is medium-sized. The rearrangement links TRBV7-9 to TRBJ2-5, with a tentative D call TRBD2 (7 bases). V lost 7 bases and J lost 5, with 20 bases in between. CDR3 size: 15 residues. Germline-derived CDR1 and CDR2 are SEHNR and FQNEAQ (reference sequence). CDR3 sequence (DNA): TGTGCCAGCACCCAGAATCGGGGGGCTGGTGAGACCCAGTACTTC. Protein sequence: CASTQNRGAGETQYF.

By sample fraction, this clonotype is medium-sized. The V and J genes are TRBV9 and TRBJ2-2, with D maybe TRBD2 (5 bases). There are 15 residues in the CDR3. Germline V gene lookup returns CDR1 SGDLS and CDR2 YYNGEE. The germline V and J ends were trimmed by 3 bases and 5 bases, with 14 bases remaining between them. DNA of the CDR3: TGTGCCAGCAGCGGCCAAGATGAGGGAACCGGGGAGCTGTTTTTT. Its translation: CASSGQDEGTGELFF.

This clonotype is classed as medium-sized. This chain links TRBV28 with TRBJ2-1; D is undetermined. Germline lookup yields CDR1 MDHEN and CDR2 SYDVKM. CDR3 size: 16 residues. Trimming removed 3 bases from V and 3 bases from J, with 15 bases in between. CDR3 sequence (DNA): TGTGCCAGCAGTTTGAGGACGGACGACATCTACAATGAGCAGTTCTTC. Its protein product is CASSLRTDDIYNEQFF.

In its sample, this clonotype is medium-sized. The V gene is TRBV12-3 or TRBV12-4, the J gene TRBJ2-7; D may be TRBD1 (6 bases). The CDR3 spans 12 residues. Trimming took 5 bases from V and 4 from J, leaving 9 bases between them. In DNA, the CDR3 is TGTGCCAGCAGTACTGGACAGTACGAGCAGTACTTC. It encodes CASSTGQYEQYF.

Relative to its sample, this clonotype is medium-sized. The J gene is TRBJ2-1, the V gene TRBV20-1, with D hard to call. The CDR3 contains 15 residues. Germline CDR1 and CDR2: DFQATT and SNEGSKA (reference sequence). The V end was cut by 6 bases, the J end by 5 bases, with 20 bases between. CDR3 protein: CSATRLLGPDNEQFF. The CDR3 DNA is TGCAGTGCAACCCGACTCCTTGGCCCTGACAATGAGCAGTTCTTC.

This clonotype has a count of ten or more. The J gene is TRBJ1-1, the V gene TRBV28; tentative D call: TRBD1 (5 bases). Trimming stripped 5 bases from V and 11 bases from J, with 15 bases between. In germline, CDR1 is MDHEN, CDR2 SYDVKM. This CDR3 comprises 12 residues. The CDR3 DNA follows: TGTGCCAGCAGTCAAGGGGCAGGGATCGCTTTCTTT. This translates into CASSQGAGIAFF.

Ten or more counts support this clonotype. The chain couples TRBV7-3 to TRBJ2-2; a possible D gene is TRBD2 (5 bases). The CDR3 totals 15 residues. V was cut by 1 base and J by 4 bases, with 10 bases left in between. Germline V lookup: CDR1 SGHTA, CDR2 FQGTGA. The CDR3 spells CASSLSLAGTGELFF. The CDR3 DNA reads TGTGCCAGCAGCTTAAGTCTAGCAGGCACCGGGGAGCTGTTTTTT.

By share, this clonotype ranks as medium-sized. V and J are TRBV9 and TRBJ2-2; a possible D gene is TRBD2 (6 bases). The CDR3 length is 17 residues. Trimming removed 0 bases from V and 4 bases from J, with 16 bases in between. CDR1 is SGDLS, CDR2 YYNGEE, per germline. In DNA form, the CDR3 reads TGTGCCAGCAGCGTAGCTAGGGCTAGCGCGTGCACCGGGGAGCTGTTTTTT. Translation: CASSVARASACTGELFF.

The chain links TRBV5-1 to TRBJ2-3; weak D call: TRBD1 (6 bases). CDR3 length: 15 amino acids. The V end lost 0 bases, the J end lost 6 bases, and 14 bases lay between the germline ends. Germline V CDR1 and CDR2: SGHRS, YFSETQ. The CDR3 loop is CASSLGGDIADTQYF. The DNA for the CDR3 is TGCGCCAGCAGCTTGGGAGGGGACATTGCGGATACGCAGTATTTT.